These 25 T cell receptor beta chains were all obtained from the same sample, sequenced in a study of cytomegalovirus exposure and HLA in healthy donors. 60 Vbeta and 13 Jbeta primers were used in PCR. Produced via immunoSEQ multiplex PCR; TCRdb's table is partial and in-frame only. This sample carries about 180,000 clones, approximately 80% of them seen once, and the ten largest clones take 1.5% to 2%. What was sequenced was PBMCs. These TCRs come from a man aged 18 to 29 in good health and CMV-seronegative.

The chain recombines TRBV29-1 with TRBJ2-5, with D possibly matching TRBD2 (7 bases). The last part of the DNA fits TRBJ2-7 better; the J call may be wrong. Per the germline V gene, CDR1 is SQVTM and CDR2 is ANQGSEA. The CDR3 is 14 amino acids. The CDR3 DNA is TGCAGCGCCTACGGGGGGCAGGGGACCGCCGAGCAGTACTTC. Protein: CSAYGGQGTAEQYF.

This rearrangement joins TRBV6-1 to TRBJ2-7; 7 bases match TRBD1. The ends lost 5 bases at V and 3 bases at J; junction bases unmatched: 1. This CDR3 has 12 residues. CDR1 and CDR2 (germline): MNHNS, SASEGT. CDR3 loop: CASSRDSYEQYF. As DNA, the CDR3 is TGTGCCAGCAGTAGGGACAGCTACGAGCAGTACTTC.

This clone showed up just a few times. The V call is TRBV6-1, the J call TRBJ2-7, with TRBD1 identical over 7 bases. Trimming removed 10 bases from V and 2 bases from J; junction bases left unmatched: 11. Germline V gene data show CDR1 as MNHNS and CDR2 as SASEGT. The CDR3 contains 14 residues. DNA of the CDR3: TGTGCCATCGGAGCTTGGACAGGAACCTACGAGCAGTACTTC. Protein: CAIGAWTGTYEQYF.

V and J are TRBV28 and TRBJ2-7; TRBD1 agrees at 9 bases. Germline CDR1 MDHEN, CDR2 SYDVKM. The ends lost 8 bases at V and 4 bases at J; junction bases unmatched: 3. This CDR3 has 12 residues. CDR3 in DNA: TGTGCCAGCGGGGGACAGGGATACGAGCAGTACTTC. Translated, it gives CASGGQGYEQYF.

This chain connects TRBV7-8 to TRBJ2-7; 9 nucleotides align to TRBD2. The V gene's germline CDR1 is SGHVS and CDR2 FQNEAQ. Trimming took 5 bases from V and 4 from J; bases not matched to a gene: 9. There are 15 residues in the CDR3. The CDR3 bases are TGTGCCAGCAGCCTCCTCTTGGCGGGAGGGTACGAGCAGTACTTC. This encodes CASSLLLAGGYEQYF.

The chain employs TRBV12-5 and TRBJ1-2, with D possibly being TRBD1 (6 bases). Germline lookup yields CDR1 LGHNT and CDR2 FRNRAP. V was clipped by 4 bases and J by 6 bases, with 18 bases between them. The CDR3 runs to 15 residues. The CDR3: CASGWGTGGLDGYTF. CDR3 DNA sequence: TGTGCTAGTGGTTGGGGAACCGGGGGGCTGGATGGCTACACCTTC.

Written as DNA, the CDR3 is TGTGCCAGCACCCGACAGGGGGCGAATTCACCCCTCCACTTT. Protein product: CASTRQGANSPLHF. The chain combines TRBV6-6 with TRBJ1-6, with 10 bases matching TRBD1. Germline lookup yields CDR1 MNHNY and CDR2 SVGAGI (reference sequence). The trim removed 7 bases at V and 7 bases at J, leaving 4 bases unmatched. The CDR3 sequence is 14 residues long.

The gene calls are TRBV25-1 and TRBJ2-4, with TRBD1 matching 9 bases. CDR3 length equals 14 residues. Per the germline V gene, CDR1 is MGHDK and CDR2 is SYGVNS. J lost 5 bases, V lost 1 base, and 0 bases had no gene match. CDR3 nucleotides: TGTGCCAGCAGTGAATGGACAGGGGAAAACATTCAGTACTTC. It yields the protein CASSEWTGENIQYF.

The chain is built from TRBV5-1 and TRBJ2-7; D ambiguous. Germline CDR1 and CDR2: SGHRS and YFSETQ. The CDR3 has 15 amino acids. Trimming shortened V by 4 bases and J by 0 bases, and 14 bases separated the two germline ends. The CDR3 DNA is TGCGCCAGCAGCCCCGGAACAGTGAGCTCCTACGAGCAGTACTTC. It encodes CASSPGTVSSYEQYF.

The gene calls are TRBV28 and TRBJ2-7; 7 bases align to TRBD2. Germline V gene lookup returns CDR1 MDHEN and CDR2 SYDVKM. The V gene end was trimmed by 5 bases and the J gene end by 2 bases; junction bases not matched to a gene: 6. CDR3 length equals 14 residues. CDR3 sequence: CASSGASGAYEQYF. The CDR3 coding sequence is TGTGCCAGCAGTGGGGCTAGCGGAGCCTACGAGCAGTACTTC.

This clone was seen a single time. The chain carries TRBV6-1 and TRBJ2-7; 9 bases are a match to TRBD2. The CDR3 spans 13 residues. V dropped 8 bases and J dropped 0; count of bases not matched to a gene: 2. Germline V CDR1 and CDR2: MNHNS, SASEGT. For the CDR3, the DNA is TGTGCCAGCGGACTAGCGTTCTCCTACGAGCAGTACTTC. Residues: CASGLAFSYEQYF.

The V gene is TRBV28, the J gene TRBJ1-2, with 10 bases that match TRBD1. Losses at the gene ends were 8 bases for V and 7 bases for J; bases not matched to a gene: 7. There are 13 residues in the CDR3. Germline loops: CDR1 MDHEN, CDR2 SYDVKM. The DNA of the CDR3 is TGTGCCAGCGGGGCCTGGGACAGGGGTGGCTACACCTTC. Translating it yields CASGAWDRGGYTF.

Comments on this clone: Relative to the germline gene, one junction end is altered; a read error may explain this. The chain links TRBV6-1 to TRBJ1-1; 11 nucleotides align to TRBD1. Germline assignment: CDR1 MNHNS and CDR2 SASEGT. The CDR3 runs to 14 residues. DNA for the CDR3: TGTGCCGGCAGGGGGACAGGGGGATTTACTGAAGCTTTCTTT. Its protein is CAGRGTGGFTEAFF.

The chain has TRBV2 and TRBJ2-3; the D is unclear. Trimming pared 0 bases from V and 6 bases from J, leaving 10 bases between. The CDR3 is 14 amino acids. Germline loops: CDR1 SNHLY, CDR2 FYNNEI. The CDR3 DNA reads as TGTGCCAGCAGTGAAGCCTTGTCCGGGGATACGCAGTATTTT. Translation: CASSEALSGDTQYF.

The chain recombines TRBV5-5 with TRBJ2-7; TRBD1 aligns across 8 bases. V lost 3 bases and J lost 3; bases outside the gene matches: 8. CDR3 length equals 15 residues. CDR1 is SGHKS, CDR2 YYEKEE, per germline (reference sequence). For the CDR3, the DNA is TGTGCCAGCAGCTCTTCCGGGACAGGCCTCTACGAGCAGTACTTC. Protein sequence: CASSSSGTGLYEQYF. The full variable domain, completed using reference TRBV5-5 and TRBJ2-7, is DAGVTQSPTHLIKTRGQQVTLRCSPISGHKSVSWYQQVLGQGPQFIFQYYEKEERGRGNFPDRFSARQFPNYSSELNVNALLLGDSALYLCASSSSGTGLYEQYFGPGTRLTVT.

The J gene is TRBJ2-1, the V gene TRBV18; tentatively, D is TRBD2 (5 bases). The length of the CDR3 is 16 residues. The V gene lost 0 bases and the J gene lost 0 bases, with 9 bases spanning the gap. CDR1 and CDR2 from the germline V gene are KGHSH and LQKENI. CDR3 region: CASSPPSGSSYNEQFF. Written as DNA, the CDR3 is TGTGCCAGCTCACCACCAAGCGGAAGCTCCTACAATGAGCAGTTCTTC. The full variable domain, its missing parts supplied by reference TRBV18 and TRBJ2-1, is NAGVMQNPRHLVRRRGQEARLRCSPMKGHSHVYWYRQLPEEGLKFMVYLQKENIIDESGMPKERFSAEFPKEGPSILRIQQVVRGDSAAYFCASSPPSGSSYNEQFFGPGTRLTVL.

The chain joins TRBV28 to TRBJ1-1; D is uncertain. This CDR3 is 14 amino acids long. The V gene's germline CDR1 is MDHEN and CDR2 SYDVKM. V was clipped by 5 bases and J by 1 base, with 11 bases between them. CDR3 sequence: CASSQPTTNTEAFF. As DNA, the CDR3 is TGTGCCAGCAGTCAACCTACTACGAACACTGAAGCTTTCTTT.

V and J are TRBV7-2 and TRBJ2-7; 8 bases fit TRBD1. The germline gives CDR1 SGHTA, CDR2 FQGNSA. This CDR3 comprises 15 residues. V trimming: 0 bases; J trimming: 2 bases; junction bases outside the gene matches: 3. CDR3 sequence: CASSLAGTGAYEQYF. In DNA, the CDR3 is TGTGCCAGCAGCTTAGCCGGGACAGGAGCCTACGAGCAGTACTTC. Together with reference TRBV7-2 and TRBJ2-7, the CDR3 gives the full variable domain: GAGVSQSPSNKVTEKGKDVELRCDPISGHTALYWYRQSLGQGLEFLIYFQGNSAPDKSGLPSDRFSAERTGGSVSTLTIQRTQQEDSAVYLCASSLAGTGAYEQYFGPGTRLTVT.

The chain links TRBV2 to TRBJ2-1; 7 positions match TRBD1. CDR3 length: 16 amino acids. V gave up 2 bases and J gave up 0 bases; unmatched junction bases: 4. Germline CDR1 and CDR2: SNHLY and FYNNEI. CDR3 sequence (DNA): TGTGCCAGCAGTGAATGGCAGGGGGTCTCCTACAATGAGCAGTTCTTC. Encoded protein: CASSEWQGVSYNEQFF.

The chain combines TRBV5-6 with TRBJ2-2, with TRBD1 matching 11 bases. Germline lookup yields CDR1 SGHDT and CDR2 YYEEEE. The CDR3 runs 15 residues. V was pared by 4 bases and J by 5 bases, with 4 bases of the junction left unmatched. The CDR3 nucleotides are TGTGCCAGCAGCGCGGACAGGGGGCTTACCGGGGAGCTGTTTTTT. Its translation is CASSADRGLTGELFF.

The CDR3 DNA sequence: TGTGCCAGCAGCCCAGACAGGGTCACCGGGGAGCTGTTTTTT. Translating it yields CASSPDRVTGELFF. The rearrangement joins TRBV7-3 to TRBJ2-2, with 7 bases fitting TRBD1. The germline V gene has CDR1 SGHTA and CDR2 FQGTGA. The J segment lost 4 bases and the V segment lost 5 bases, leaving 4 bases of the junction unmatched. This CDR3 has 14 amino acids.

The rearrangement links TRBV5-4 to TRBJ2-2; D perhaps matches TRBD1 (6 bases). The CDR3 is 16 residues long. Germline lookup yields CDR1 SGHNT and CDR2 YYREEE (reference sequence). The V end lost 4 bases, the J end lost 5 bases, and 18 bases lay between the germline ends. The CDR3 reads CASSPIGAGETGELFF. Here the CDR3 DNA reads TGTGCCAGCAGCCCCATTGGGGCAGGGGAGACCGGGGAGCTGTTTTTT. The full variable domain, in which reference TRBV5-4 and TRBJ2-2 provide the parts outside the CDR3, is ETGVTQSPTHLIKTRGQQVTLRCSSQSGHNTVSWYQQALGQGPQFIFQYYREEENGRGNFPPRFSGLQFPNYSSELNVNALELDDSALYLCASSPIGAGETGELFFGEGSRLTVL.

Remarks on this clone: A junction boundary mismatches the germline segment, possibly from a read error. The same CDR3 arises from other DNA sequences in this sample as well. V is TRBV7-3 and J is TRBJ2-1; 8 bases are a match to TRBD2. Germline V gene lookup returns CDR1 SGHTA and CDR2 FQGTGA. CDR3 length equals 13 residues. CDR3 region: CASSLMGGGEQFF. DNA for the CDR3: TGTGCTAGCAGCTTAATGGGCGGGGGGGAGCAGTTCTTC. Looking up the rest from reference TRBV7-3 and TRBJ2-1 gives the full variable domain: GAGVSQTPSNKVTEKGKYVELRCDPISGHTALYWYRQSLGQGPEFLIYFQGTGAADDSGLPNDRFFAVRPEGSVSTLKIQRTERGDSAVYLCASSLMGGGEQFFGPGTRLTVL.

The chain recombines TRBV5-1 with TRBJ2-3, with D tentatively TRBD1 (5 bases). This CDR3 is 18 amino acids long. Germline CDR1 and CDR2: SGHRS and YFSETQ. V was shortened by 4 bases and J by 6 bases, with 27 bases between the two germline ends. Written as DNA, the CDR3 is TGCGCCAGCAGCCCAGGGTTAGGGCCGGCGCTAGATGCGGATACGCAGTATTTT. Its translation is CASSPGLGPALDADTQYF. Variable domain in full (rest from reference TRBV5-1 and TRBJ2-3): KAGVTQTPRYLIKTRGQQVTLSCSPISGHRSVSWYQQTPGQGLQFLFEYFSETQRNKGNFPGRFSGRQFSNSRSEMNVSTLELGDSALYLCASSPGLGPALDADTQYFGPGTRLTVL.

This clone was seen a few times. The J gene is TRBJ2-3, the V gene TRBV6-6; TRBD2 agrees at 8 bases. The CDR3 contains 16 residues. Germline V CDR1 and CDR2: MNHNY, SVGAGI (reference sequence). V shed 0 bases and J 2 bases; nucleotides not matched to a gene: 4. CDR3 region: CASSYSTGGFTDTQYF. In DNA form, the CDR3 reads TGTGCCAGCAGTTACTCTACGGGGGGGTTCACAGATACGCAGTATTTT.